This record concerns one T cell receptor beta chain sequence. The antigen remains unidentified. CDR3 length equals 16 residues. The V gene lost 3 bases and the J gene lost 1 base, with 13 bases spanning the gap. Germline V gene data show CDR1 as SGHAT and CDR2 as FQNNGV. The PCR had 60 Vbeta and 13 Jbeta primers. Sequencing was performed with immunoSEQ multiplex PCR; in TCRdb, only in-frame clones are kept and a portion is missing. The sample lists roughly 170,000 clones, approximately 80% occurring once. The data belong to a study of cytomegalovirus exposure and HLA in healthy donors. Study-wide points: Cytomegalovirus-associated TCR beta chains were listed, numbering 164. For cytomegalovirus status, the classifier reportedly gave diagnoses with high specificity and sensitivity.

The sequence derives from a woman aged 25 to 45 in good health and CMV-seronegative. The genes are TRBV11-2 and TRBJ1-3; D gene uncertain. Sequencing used PBMCs. This CDR3 reads CASSLGARWSGNTIYF. DNA for the CDR3: TGTGCCAGCAGCTTGGGCGCAAGATGGTCTGGAAACACCATATATTTT.